A single sample is the source of the 6 T cell receptor beta chains below, sequenced in a study of blood T cell repertoires in COVID-19. Here immunoSEQ multiplex PCR was the method, and the copy in TCRdb shows in-frame clones only, minus some. Of under 200,000 clones listed, approximately 90% are singletons. The sample was peripheral blood. These receptors were taken from a man in his forties or fifties with acute or convalescent COVID-19.

V and J are TRBV4-2 and TRBJ2-3; perhaps TRBD1 as D (6 bases). CDR3 length: 15 residues. Germline assignment: CDR1 LGHNA and CDR2 YNFKEQ. V lost 1 base, J lost 5 bases, and 13 bases lay in between. In DNA form, the CDR3 reads TGTGCCAGCAGCCAAGGCCGACAGGCGGGAGATACGCAGTATTTT. It translates to CASSQGRQAGDTQYF.

The genes are TRBV30 and TRBJ1-5; TRBD1 agrees at 7 bases. V trimming: 0 bases; J trimming: 11 bases; junction bases outside the gene matches: 13. CDR3 length: 15 residues. Germline CDR1 GTSNPN, CDR2 SVGIG (reference sequence). The CDR3: CAWSVPETGQSAQHF. DNA for the CDR3: TGTGCCTGGAGTGTACCGGAGACAGGGCAATCAGCCCAGCATTTT. Variable domain in full (rest from reference TRBV30 and TRBJ1-5): SQTIHQWPATLVQPVGSPLSLECTVEGTSNPNLYWYRQAAGRGLQLLFYSVGIGQISSEVPQNLSASRPQDRQFILSSKKLLLSDSGFYLCAWSVPETGQSAQHFGDGTRLSIL.

Only a few counts were recorded for this clone. The rearrangement joins TRBV4-1 to TRBJ2-1; no clear D. The germline V gene encodes CDR1 MGHRA and CDR2 YSYEKL. The CDR3 length is 18 residues. The V end was cut by 1 base, the J end by 0 bases, with 16 bases between. This CDR3 reads CASSQGILRKSSYNEQFF. Written as DNA, the CDR3 is TGCGCCAGCAGCCAAGGAATCTTGCGGAAGAGCTCCTACAATGAGCAGTTCTTC.

The J gene is TRBJ1-5, the V gene TRBV5-6; the D is unclear. Germline V CDR1 and CDR2: SGHDT, YYEEEE. This CDR3 has 14 residues. The germline V and J ends were trimmed by 3 bases and 0 bases, with 7 bases remaining between them. The CDR3 here is CASSYYNSNQPQHF. In DNA, the CDR3 is TGTGCCAGCAGCTATTATAATAGCAATCAGCCCCAGCATTTT. The entire variable domain, with the rest obtained from reference TRBV5-6 and TRBJ1-5, is as follows: DAGVTQSPTHLIKTRGQQVTLRCSPKSGHDTVSWYQQALGQGPQFIFQYYEEEERQRGNFPDRFSGHQFPNYSSELNVNALLLGDSALYLCASSYYNSNQPQHFGDGTRLSIL.

V gene TRBV6-8 combines with J gene TRBJ1-5; 10 bases match TRBD1. The J segment lost 4 bases and the V segment lost 4 bases, leaving 16 bases of the junction unmatched. CDR3 length: 19 amino acids. CDR1 and CDR2 (germline): MNHGY, SAAAGT. For the CDR3, the DNA is TGTGCCAGCAGTTCCGACAGGGGGCGCATATTGGGCCTTAATCAGCCCCAGCATTTT. Translation: CASSSDRGRILGLNQPQHF.

The chain joins TRBV7-3 to TRBJ2-1; 8 bases match TRBD1. V dropped 10 bases and J dropped 11; count of bases not matched to a gene: 13. The germline gives CDR1 SGHTA, CDR2 FQGTGA. This CDR3 has 13 amino acids. This chain's CDR3 is CATAIAPGGQQFF. In DNA form, the CDR3 reads TGTGCCACAGCTATAGCCCCAGGGGGCCAGCAGTTCTTC.